These 8 T cell receptor beta chains share one sample of origin, sequenced in a study of vaccination effects on CD4 cells after COVID-19. Their antigens remain unidentified. The method was immunoSEQ multiplex PCR; TCRdb's version includes in-frame clones alone and lacks a portion of them. The sample lists 41,000 or so clones; 77% were seen once. Viral peptide pools were used in the ViraFEST assay to expand antigen-specific CD4+ T cells, and sequencing came afterward. Culturing for more than 9 days preceded CD4+ T cell isolation. According to the study, vaccine recipients showed no prior SARS-CoV-2 infection and negative nucleocapsid antibodies. Sequencing was performed on CD4+ T cells from PBMCs cultured with HCoV-NL63 spike peptides, taken before COVID-19 vaccination. All receptors come from a human donor who received a COVID-19 vaccine.

V and J are TRBV28 and TRBJ1-5; D unresolved. V was cut by 3 bases and J by 0 bases, with 6 bases left in between. This CDR3 contains 14 residues. In germline, CDR1 is MDHEN, CDR2 SYDVKM. CDR3 bases: TGTGCCAGCAGTTTGAAATATAGCAATCAGCCCCAGCATTTT. This translates into CASSLKYSNQPQHF.

The chain carries TRBV6-1 and TRBJ1-2; 7 nucleotides agree with TRBD1. Germline CDR1 reads MNHNS; CDR2 reads SASEGT. Losses at the gene ends were 1 base for V and 5 bases for J; bases not matched to a gene: 13. The CDR3 contains 17 residues. CDR3 bases: TGTGCCAGCAGTGAAGATAAGCGGGATGCCAGGGGGTATGGCTACACCTTC. Translated: CASSEDKRDARGYGYTF.

The chain is built from TRBV7-3 and TRBJ2-2; unclear D gene. Germline-derived CDR1 and CDR2 are SGHTA and FQGTGA. CDR3 length: 13 amino acids. The V end lost 4 bases, the J end lost 2 bases, and 5 bases lay between the germline ends. Here the CDR3 DNA reads TGTGCCAGCAGCTCCGACAACACCGGGGAGCTGTTTTTT. Translation: CASSSDNTGELFF.

V is TRBV7-9 and J is TRBJ1-2; D gene ambiguous. Germline loops: CDR1 SEHNR, CDR2 FQNEAQ (reference sequence). The CDR3 has 13 residues. Trimming removed 1 base from V and 5 bases from J, with 8 bases in between. The CDR3 DNA follows: TGTGCCAGCAGCTTAGGGTACGGTTATGGCTACACCTTC. Translated, it gives CASSLGYGYGYTF.

The V gene is TRBV27, the J gene TRBJ2-5, with D perhaps being TRBD1 or TRBD2 (5 bases each). Germline CDR1 and CDR2: MNHEY and SMNVEV (reference sequence). The CDR3 is 17 residues long. V dropped 4 bases and J dropped 5 bases, with 23 bases sitting between them. Here the CDR3 DNA reads TGTGCCAGCAGTTCTCCACCGGGACGCTTCCATCGGGAGACCCAGTACTTC. It specifies CASSSPPGRFHRETQYF.

This CDR3 is CASSLQVTDTQYF. The CDR3 DNA sequence: TGTGCCAGCAGCTTGCAGGTTACAGATACGCAGTATTTT. V gene TRBV5-5 combines with J gene TRBJ2-3, with D unresolved. From germline, CDR1 is SGHKS and CDR2 YYEKEE (reference sequence). The ends were cut back, 1 base at V and 3 bases at J, with 6 bases in the middle. The CDR3 has 13 amino acids.

CDR3 sequence (DNA): TGTGCCAGCAGTGATTCCCTGATGAACACTGAAGCTTTCTTT. Amino acid sequence: CASSDSLMNTEAFF. The V gene is TRBV6-1, the J gene TRBJ1-1; no definite D call. Trimming left V 3 bases short and J 0 bases short, with 8 bases between. This CDR3 has 14 residues. Germline V lookup: CDR1 MNHNS, CDR2 SASEGT.

V gene TRBV3-1 (or the pseudogene TRBV3-2) combines with J gene TRBJ2-1, with 7 nucleotides matching TRBD1. Germline loops: CDR1 LGHDT, CDR2 YNNKEL (reference sequence). V was clipped by 6 bases and J by 10 bases; unmatched bases: 6. This CDR3 comprises 12 residues. CDR3: CASRETGDEQFF. DNA of the CDR3: TGTGCCAGCAGGGAAACAGGGGACGAGCAGTTCTTC.